This TCR beta chain was captured by sequencing in a study of T cells in localized non-small cell lung cancer. Trimming pared 2 bases from V and 4 bases from J, leaving 11 bases between. The CDR3 is 14 amino acids. CDR1 MGHRA and CDR2 YSYEKL come from the germline V gene. Concerning this clone: The antigen is unknown.

Sequenced by immunoSEQ multiplex PCR; TCRdb stores in-frame clones only, minus some. The sample includes under 55,000 clones, around 80% of them seen just once. Study findings and constraints: Median detection of top 100 tumor clones in adjacent lung was about 60 clones. Owing to sequencing of a solitary tumor region, heterogeneity cannot be discounted. Uninvolved adjacent lung, not tumor, had the highest T cell clonality. Among blood samples, higher T cell density accompanied longer overall survival.

The sample here was PBMCs, taken before any cancer treatment. V and J are TRBV4-1 and TRBJ1-1; D may be TRBD1 (5 bases). This TCR was recovered from a woman aged 40-69 years with stage II lung adenocarcinoma. In nucleotides, the CDR3 is TGCGCCAGCAGCCAAAGCGGGGACCCCACTGAAGCTTTCTTT. Amino acids: CASSQSGDPTEAFF.